The T cell receptor beta chain under discussion was sequenced for a study of T cell responses to AZD1222 COVID-19 vaccine. Overall study context: Second doses that came at about 4 or about 12 weeks were put together.

This clone was detected a few times. Its antigen is unidentified. Overall study results and limits: Reportedly, close to half of spike-specific TCRs are directed against unmutated variant regions.

Produced via immunoSEQ multiplex PCR; TCRdb's table is partial and in-frame only. This sample has some 130,000 clones, with approximately 84% found just once. This CDR3 is 15 amino acids long. Looked up from germline, CDR1 is SGHTA and CDR2 is FQGNSA. The V end was cut by 5 bases, the J end by 2 bases, with 12 bases between. This receptor was identified in an adult in good health. The chain links TRBV7-2 to TRBJ1-4; D gene ambiguous. The sequencing used peripheral blood, collected on day 0 of AZD1222 vaccination. In nucleotides, the CDR3 is TGTGCCAGCAGCCCCCTGACTGCCACTAATGAAAAACTGTTTTTT. This sequence encodes CASSPLTATNEKLFF.